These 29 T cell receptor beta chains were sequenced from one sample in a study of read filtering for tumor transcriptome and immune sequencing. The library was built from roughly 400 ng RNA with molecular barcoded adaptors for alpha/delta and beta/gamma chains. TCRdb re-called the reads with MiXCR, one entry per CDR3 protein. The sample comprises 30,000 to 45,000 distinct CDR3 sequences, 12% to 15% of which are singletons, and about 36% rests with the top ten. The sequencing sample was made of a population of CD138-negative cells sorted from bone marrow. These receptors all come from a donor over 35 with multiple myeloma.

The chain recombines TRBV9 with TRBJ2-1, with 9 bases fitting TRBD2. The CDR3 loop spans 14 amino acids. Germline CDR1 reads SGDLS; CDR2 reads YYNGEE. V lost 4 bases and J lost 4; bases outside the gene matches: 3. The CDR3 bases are TGTGCCAGCAGCCTCGGACTAGCGTACAATGAGCAGTTCTTC. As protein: CASSLGLAYNEQFF. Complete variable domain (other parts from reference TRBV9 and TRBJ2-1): DSGVTQTPKHLITATGQRVTLRCSPRSGDLSVYWYQQSLDQGLQFLIQYYNGEERAKGNILERFSAQQFPDLHSELNLSSLELGDSALYFCASSLGLAYNEQFFGPGTRLTVL.

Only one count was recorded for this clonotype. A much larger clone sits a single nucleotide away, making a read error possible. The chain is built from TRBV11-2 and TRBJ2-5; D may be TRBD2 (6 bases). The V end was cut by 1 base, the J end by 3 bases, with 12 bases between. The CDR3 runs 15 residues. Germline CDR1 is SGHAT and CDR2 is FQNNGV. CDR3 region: CASSLVGGRKETQYF. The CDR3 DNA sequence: TGTGCCAGCAGCTTAGTGGGGGGACGGAAAGAGACCCAGTACTTC.

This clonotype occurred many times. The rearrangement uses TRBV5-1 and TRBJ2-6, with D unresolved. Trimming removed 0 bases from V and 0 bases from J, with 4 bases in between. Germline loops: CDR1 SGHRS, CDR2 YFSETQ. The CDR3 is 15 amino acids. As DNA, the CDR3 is TGCGCCAGCAGCTTGGTCGCCTCTGGGGCCAACGTCCTGACTTTC. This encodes CASSLVASGANVLTF.

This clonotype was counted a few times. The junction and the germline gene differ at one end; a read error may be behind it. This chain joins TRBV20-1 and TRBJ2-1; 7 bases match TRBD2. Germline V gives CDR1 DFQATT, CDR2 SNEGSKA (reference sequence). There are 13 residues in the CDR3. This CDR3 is CSTSERGIYEQFF. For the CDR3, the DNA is TGCAGTACTAGCGAGAGGGGAATCTATGAGCAGTTCTTC.

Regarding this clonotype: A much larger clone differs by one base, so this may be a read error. CDR3 sequence: CASSLVLAGTDTRYF. The CDR3 DNA follows: TGTGCCAGCAGCTTAGTACTAGCGGGCACAGATACGCGGTATTTT. V is TRBV7-2 and J is TRBJ2-3; 9 bases are shared with TRBD2. This CDR3 is built from 15 residues. Germline values: CDR1 SGHTA, CDR2 FQGNSA.

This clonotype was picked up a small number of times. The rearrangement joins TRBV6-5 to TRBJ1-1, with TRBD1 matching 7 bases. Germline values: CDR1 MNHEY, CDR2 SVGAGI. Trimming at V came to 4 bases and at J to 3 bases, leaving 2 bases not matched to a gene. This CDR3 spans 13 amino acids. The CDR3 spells CASSFTGDTEAFF. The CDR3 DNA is TGTGCCAGCAGTTTTACAGGGGACACTGAAGCTTTCTTT.

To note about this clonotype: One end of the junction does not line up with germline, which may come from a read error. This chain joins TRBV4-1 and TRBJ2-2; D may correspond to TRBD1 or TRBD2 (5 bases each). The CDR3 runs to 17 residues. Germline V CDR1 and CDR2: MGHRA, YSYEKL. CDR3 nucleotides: TGCGCCAGCAGCCAAGATCGGGACGGGGCGAAGACCGGGGAGCTGTTTTTT. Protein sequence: CASSQDRDGAKTGELFF.

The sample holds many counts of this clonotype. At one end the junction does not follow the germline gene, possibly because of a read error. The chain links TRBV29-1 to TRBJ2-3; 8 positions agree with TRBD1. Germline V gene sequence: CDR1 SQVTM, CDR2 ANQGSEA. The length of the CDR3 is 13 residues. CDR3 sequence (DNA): TGCAGCGGTGACAGGGGAGGCACAGATACACAGTATTTT. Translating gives CSGDRGGTDTQYF.

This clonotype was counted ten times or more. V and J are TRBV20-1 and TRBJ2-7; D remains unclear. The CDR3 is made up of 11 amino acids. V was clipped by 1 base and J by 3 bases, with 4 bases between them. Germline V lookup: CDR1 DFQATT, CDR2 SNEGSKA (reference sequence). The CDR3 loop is CSARALYEQYF. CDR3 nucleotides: TGCAGTGCTAGAGCCCTCTACGAGCAGTACTTC.

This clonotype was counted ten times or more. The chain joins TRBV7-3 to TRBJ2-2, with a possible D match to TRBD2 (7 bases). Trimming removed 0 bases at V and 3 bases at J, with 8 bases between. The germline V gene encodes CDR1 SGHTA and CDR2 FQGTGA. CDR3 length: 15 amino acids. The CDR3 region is CASSLTGGDTGELFF. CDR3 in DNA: TGTGCCAGCAGCTTAACAGGGGGGGACACCGGGGAGCTGTTTTTT.

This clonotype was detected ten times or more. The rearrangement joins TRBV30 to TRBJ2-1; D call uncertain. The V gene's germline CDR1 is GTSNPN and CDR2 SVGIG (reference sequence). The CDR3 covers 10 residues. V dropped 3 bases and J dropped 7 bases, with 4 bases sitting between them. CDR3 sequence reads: CAWRENEQFF. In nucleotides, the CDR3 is TGTGCCTGGAGGGAGAATGAGCAGTTCTTC.

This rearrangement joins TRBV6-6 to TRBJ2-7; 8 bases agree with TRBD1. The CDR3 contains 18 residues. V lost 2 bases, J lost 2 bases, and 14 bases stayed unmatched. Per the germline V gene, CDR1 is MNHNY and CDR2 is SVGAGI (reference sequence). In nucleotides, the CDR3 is TGTGCCAGCAGTTACCCCGGGACAGGATCGTCGCGAACCTACGAGCAGTACTTC. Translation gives CASSYPGTGSSRTYEQYF.

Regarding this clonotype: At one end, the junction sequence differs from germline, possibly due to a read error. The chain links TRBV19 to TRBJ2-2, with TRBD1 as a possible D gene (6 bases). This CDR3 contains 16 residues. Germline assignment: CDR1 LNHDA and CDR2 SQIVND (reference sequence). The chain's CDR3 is CASSIQGTLNTRELFF. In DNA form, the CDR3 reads TGTGCCAGTAGTATTCAGGGGACCTTGAACACCAGGGAGCTGTTTTTT.

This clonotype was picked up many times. CDR3 amino acids: CASSFPGGYEQYF. For the CDR3, the DNA is TGTGCCAGCAGTTTCCCAGGGGGCTACGAGCAGTACTTC. V usage is TRBV28 and J usage is TRBJ2-7; 7 positions agree with TRBD1. CDR1 is MDHEN and CDR2 is SYDVKM in the germline V gene. The junction had 2 bases not matched to a gene; V was cut back by 3 bases and J by 3 bases. This CDR3 contains 13 residues.

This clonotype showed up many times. The DNA of the CDR3 is TGTGCCAGCAGTTCCGGGACGCCTAATTCACCCCTCCACTTT. It yields the protein CASSSGTPNSPLHF. The chain has TRBV12-3 or TRBV12-4 and TRBJ1-6; D might be TRBD1 (5 bases). V dropped 4 bases and J dropped 6 bases, with 10 bases sitting between them. The CDR3 sequence is 14 residues long.

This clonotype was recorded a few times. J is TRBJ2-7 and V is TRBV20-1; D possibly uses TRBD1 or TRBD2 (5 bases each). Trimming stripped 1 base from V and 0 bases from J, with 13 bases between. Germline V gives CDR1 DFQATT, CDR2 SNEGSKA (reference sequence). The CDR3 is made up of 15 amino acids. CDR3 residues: CSARVRDGSSYEQYF. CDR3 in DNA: TGCAGTGCTAGAGTCCGGGACGGAAGCTCCTACGAGCAGTACTTC.

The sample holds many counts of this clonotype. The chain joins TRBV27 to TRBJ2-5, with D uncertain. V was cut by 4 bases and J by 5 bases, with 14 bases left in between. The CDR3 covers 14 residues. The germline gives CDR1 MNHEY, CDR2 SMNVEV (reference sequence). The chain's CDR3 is CASSSMDLGETQYF. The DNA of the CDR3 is TGTGCCAGCAGTTCGATGGACCTGGGGGAGACCCAGTACTTC.

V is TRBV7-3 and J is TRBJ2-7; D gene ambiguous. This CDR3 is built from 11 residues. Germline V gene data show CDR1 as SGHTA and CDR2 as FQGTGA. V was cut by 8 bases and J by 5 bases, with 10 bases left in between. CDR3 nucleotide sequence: TGTGCCAGCTCCGCTGGGGACGAGCAGTACTTC. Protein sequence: CASSAGDEQYF. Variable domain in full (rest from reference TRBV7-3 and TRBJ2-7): GAGVSQTPSNKVTEKGKYVELRCDPISGHTALYWYRQSLGQGPEFLIYFQGTGAADDSGLPNDRFFAVRPEGSVSTLKIQRTERGDSAVYLCASSAGDEQYFGPGTRLTVT.

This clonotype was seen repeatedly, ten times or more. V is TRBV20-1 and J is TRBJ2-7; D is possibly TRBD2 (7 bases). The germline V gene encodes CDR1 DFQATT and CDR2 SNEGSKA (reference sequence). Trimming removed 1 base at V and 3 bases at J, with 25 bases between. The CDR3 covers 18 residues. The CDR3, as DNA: TGCAGTGCTAGAGCGCTGGGGGGGGCCTCACGTGGGTACTACGAGCAGTACTTC. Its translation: CSARALGGASRGYYEQYF.

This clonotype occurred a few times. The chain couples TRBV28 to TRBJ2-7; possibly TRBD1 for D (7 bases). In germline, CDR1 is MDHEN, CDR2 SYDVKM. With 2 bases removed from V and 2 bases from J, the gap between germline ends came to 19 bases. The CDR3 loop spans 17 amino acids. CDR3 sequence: CASSLAGQLVRAYEQYF. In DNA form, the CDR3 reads TGTGCCAGCAGTTTAGCGGGACAGTTGGTTCGAGCCTACGAGCAGTACTTC.

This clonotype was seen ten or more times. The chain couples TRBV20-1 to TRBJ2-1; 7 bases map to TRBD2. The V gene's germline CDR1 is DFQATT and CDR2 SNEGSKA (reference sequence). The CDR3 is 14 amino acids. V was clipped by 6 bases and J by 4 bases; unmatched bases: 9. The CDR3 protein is CSANRLAAYNEQFF. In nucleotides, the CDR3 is TGCAGTGCAAACCGACTAGCAGCATACAATGAGCAGTTCTTC.

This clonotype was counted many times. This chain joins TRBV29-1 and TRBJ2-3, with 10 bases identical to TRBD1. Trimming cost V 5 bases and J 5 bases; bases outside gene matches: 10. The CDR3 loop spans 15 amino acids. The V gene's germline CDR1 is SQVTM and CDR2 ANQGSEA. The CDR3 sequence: CSVYLRDRGIDTQYF. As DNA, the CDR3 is TGCAGCGTTTACCTCCGGGACAGGGGAATAGATACGCAGTATTTT.

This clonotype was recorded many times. The CDR3 loop is CASSPRSGQGGYNEQFF. In nucleotides, the CDR3 is TGTGCCAGCAGCCCCAGATCCGGACAGGGGGGCTACAATGAGCAGTTCTTC. This chain joins TRBV11-3 and TRBJ2-1, with 10 bases that match TRBD1. The length of the CDR3 is 17 residues. After removal of 5 bases from V and 3 bases from J, the junction contained 10 bases not matched to a gene. The germline CDR1 and CDR2 sequences are SGHNT and YENEEA.

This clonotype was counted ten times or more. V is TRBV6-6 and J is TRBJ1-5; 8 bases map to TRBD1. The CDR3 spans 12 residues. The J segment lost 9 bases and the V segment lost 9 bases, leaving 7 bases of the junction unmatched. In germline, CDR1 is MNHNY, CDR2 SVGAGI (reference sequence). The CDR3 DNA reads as TGTGCCAGTAGGACAGGGTCTGGGCCCCAGCATTTT. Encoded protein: CASRTGSGPQHF.

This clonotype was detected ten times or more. The CDR3 bases are TGCAGTGCCCTAGGGAGCCCCGAGCAGGCCAAAAACATTCAGTACTTC. Translated: CSALGSPEQAKNIQYF. The rearrangement joins TRBV20-1 to TRBJ2-4; weak D call: TRBD2 (5 bases). The CDR3 loop spans 16 amino acids. Germline loops: CDR1 DFQATT, CDR2 SNEGSKA (reference sequence). The V end lost 6 bases, the J end lost 1 base, and 19 bases lay between the germline ends.

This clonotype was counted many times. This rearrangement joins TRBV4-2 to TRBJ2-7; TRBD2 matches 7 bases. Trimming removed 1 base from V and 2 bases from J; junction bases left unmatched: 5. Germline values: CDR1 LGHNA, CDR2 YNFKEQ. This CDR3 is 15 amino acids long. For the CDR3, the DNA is TGTGCCAGCAGCCAAGTGGGGGGGGGAACCTACGAGCAGTACTTC. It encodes CASSQVGGGTYEQYF.

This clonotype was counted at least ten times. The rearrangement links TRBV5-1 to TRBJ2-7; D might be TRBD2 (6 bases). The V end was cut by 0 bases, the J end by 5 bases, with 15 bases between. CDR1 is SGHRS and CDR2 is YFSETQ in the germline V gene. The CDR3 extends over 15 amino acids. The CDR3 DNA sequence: TGCGCCAGCAGCTTGGACTCGGGACTTAGGGACGAGCAGTACTTC. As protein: CASSLDSGLRDEQYF. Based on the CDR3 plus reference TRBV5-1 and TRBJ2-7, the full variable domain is KAGVTQTPRYLIKTRGQQVTLSCSPISGHRSVSWYQQTPGQGLQFLFEYFSETQRNKGNFPGRFSGRQFSNSRSEMNVSTLELGDSALYLCASSLDSGLRDEQYFGPGTRLTVT.

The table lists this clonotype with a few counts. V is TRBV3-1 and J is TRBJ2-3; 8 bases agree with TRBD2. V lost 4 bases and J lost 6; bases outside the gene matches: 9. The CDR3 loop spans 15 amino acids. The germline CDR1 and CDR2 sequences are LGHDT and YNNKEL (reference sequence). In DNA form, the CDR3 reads TGTGCCAGCAGCCGGGGACTAGTCCTCAGTGATACGCAGTATTTT. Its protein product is CASSRGLVLSDTQYF.

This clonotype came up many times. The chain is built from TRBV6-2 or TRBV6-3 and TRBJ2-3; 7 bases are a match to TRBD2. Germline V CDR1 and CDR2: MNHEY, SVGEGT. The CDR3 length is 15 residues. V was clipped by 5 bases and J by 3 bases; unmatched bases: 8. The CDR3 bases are TGTGCCAGCAGTAGCATGACAGCGGGAACAGATACGCAGTATTTT. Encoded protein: CASSSMTAGTDTQYF.